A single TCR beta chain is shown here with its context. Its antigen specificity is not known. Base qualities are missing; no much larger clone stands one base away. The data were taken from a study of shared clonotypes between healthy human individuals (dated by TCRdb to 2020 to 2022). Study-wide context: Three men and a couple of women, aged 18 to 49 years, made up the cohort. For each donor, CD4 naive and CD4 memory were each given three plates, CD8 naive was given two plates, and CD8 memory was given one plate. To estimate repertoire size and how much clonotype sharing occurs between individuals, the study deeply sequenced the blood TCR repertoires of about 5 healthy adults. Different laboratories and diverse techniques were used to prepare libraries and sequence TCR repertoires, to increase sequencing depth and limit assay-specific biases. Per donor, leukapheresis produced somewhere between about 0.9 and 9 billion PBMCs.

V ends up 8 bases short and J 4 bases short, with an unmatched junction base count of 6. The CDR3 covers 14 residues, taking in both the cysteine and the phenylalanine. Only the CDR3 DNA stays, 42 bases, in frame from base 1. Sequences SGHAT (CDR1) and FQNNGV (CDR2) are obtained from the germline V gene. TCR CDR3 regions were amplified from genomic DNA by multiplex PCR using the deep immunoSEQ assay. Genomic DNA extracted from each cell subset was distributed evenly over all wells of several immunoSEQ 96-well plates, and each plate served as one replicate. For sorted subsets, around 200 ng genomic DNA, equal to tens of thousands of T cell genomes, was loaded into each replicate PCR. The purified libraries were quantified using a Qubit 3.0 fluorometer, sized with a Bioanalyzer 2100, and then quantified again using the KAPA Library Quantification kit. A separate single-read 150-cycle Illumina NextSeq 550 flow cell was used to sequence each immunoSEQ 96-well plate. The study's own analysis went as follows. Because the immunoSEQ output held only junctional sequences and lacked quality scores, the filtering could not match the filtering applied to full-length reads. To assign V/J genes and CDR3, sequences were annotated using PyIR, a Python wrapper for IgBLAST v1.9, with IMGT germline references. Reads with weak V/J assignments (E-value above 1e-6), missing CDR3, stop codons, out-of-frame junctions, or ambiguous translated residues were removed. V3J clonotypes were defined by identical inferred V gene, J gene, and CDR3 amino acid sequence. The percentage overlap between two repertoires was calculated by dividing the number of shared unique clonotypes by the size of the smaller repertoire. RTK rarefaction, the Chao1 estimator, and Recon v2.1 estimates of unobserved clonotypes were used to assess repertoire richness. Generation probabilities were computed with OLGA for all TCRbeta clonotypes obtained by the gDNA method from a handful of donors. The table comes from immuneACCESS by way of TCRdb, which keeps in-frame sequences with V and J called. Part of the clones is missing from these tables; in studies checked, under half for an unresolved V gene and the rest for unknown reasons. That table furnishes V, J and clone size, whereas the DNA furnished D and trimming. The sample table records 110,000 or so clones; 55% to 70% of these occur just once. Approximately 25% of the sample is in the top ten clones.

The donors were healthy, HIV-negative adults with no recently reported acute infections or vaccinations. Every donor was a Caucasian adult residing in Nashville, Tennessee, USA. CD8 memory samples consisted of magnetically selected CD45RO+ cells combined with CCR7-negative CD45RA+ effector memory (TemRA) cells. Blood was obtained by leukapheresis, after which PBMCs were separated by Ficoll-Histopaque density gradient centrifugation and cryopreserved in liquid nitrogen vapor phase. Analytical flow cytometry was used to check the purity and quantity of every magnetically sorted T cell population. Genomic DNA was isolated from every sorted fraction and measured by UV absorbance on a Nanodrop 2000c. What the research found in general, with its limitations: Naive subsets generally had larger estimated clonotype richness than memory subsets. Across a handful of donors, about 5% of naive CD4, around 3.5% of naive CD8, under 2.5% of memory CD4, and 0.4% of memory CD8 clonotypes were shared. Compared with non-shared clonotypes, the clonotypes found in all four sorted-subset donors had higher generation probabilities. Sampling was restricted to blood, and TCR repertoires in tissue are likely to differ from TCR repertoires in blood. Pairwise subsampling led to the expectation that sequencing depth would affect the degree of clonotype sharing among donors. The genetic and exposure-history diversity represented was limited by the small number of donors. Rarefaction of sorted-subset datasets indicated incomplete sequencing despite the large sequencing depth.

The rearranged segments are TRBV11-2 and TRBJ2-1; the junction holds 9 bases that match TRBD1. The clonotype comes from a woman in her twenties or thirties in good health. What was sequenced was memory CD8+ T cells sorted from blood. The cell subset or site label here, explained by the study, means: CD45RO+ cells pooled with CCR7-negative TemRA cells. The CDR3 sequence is CASDMGQGYNEQFF. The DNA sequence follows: TGTGCCAGCGACATGGGACAGGGTTACAATGAGCAGTTCTTC.